Each of the 27 T cell receptor beta chains below was sequenced from the same sample in a study of immune evolution from preneoplasia to lung adenocarcinoma. Profiled with immunoSEQ multiplex PCR; TCRdb holds only in-frame clones, not every one. The sample lists 8,500 to 10,000 clones; approximately 78% were seen once. Sequenced sample: FFPE lung adenocarcinoma in situ tissue. These receptors originate from a person aged 70 to 85 with lung adenocarcinoma.

This rearrangement joins TRBV11-2 to TRBJ2-1; TRBD2 aligns across 11 bases. This CDR3 is built from 15 residues. Germline V lookup: CDR1 SGHAT, CDR2 FQNNGV. V shed 3 bases, J shed 4 bases, and the junction held 2 bases outside the gene matches. CDR3 protein: CASSFGTSGYNEQFF. CDR3 DNA sequence: TGTGCCAGCAGCTTCGGGACTAGCGGTTACAATGAGCAGTTCTTC.

This sequence joins TRBV30 and TRBJ1-1; 9 bases fit TRBD1. The CDR3 contains 18 residues. Germline V gene sequence: CDR1 GTSNPN, CDR2 SVGIG (reference sequence). V lost 0 bases and J lost 6; bases outside the gene matches: 17. The DNA of the CDR3 is TGTGCCTGGAGTGTATCTTCCCCCTTTGGGACAGGGCGACCTGAAGCTTTCTTT. It translates to CAWSVSSPFGTGRPEAFF. Complete variable domain (other parts from reference TRBV30 and TRBJ1-1): SQTIHQWPATLVQPVGSPLSLECTVEGTSNPNLYWYRQAAGRGLQLLFYSVGIGQISSEVPQNLSASRPQDRQFILSSKKLLLSDSGFYLCAWSVSSPFGTGRPEAFFGQGTRLTVV.

Written as DNA, the CDR3 is TGTGCCAGTAGTATCTTAACCTCTTTAACCGGGACAGGGACCTACGAGCAGTACTTC. The encoded protein is CASSILTSLTGTGTYEQYF. The chain couples TRBV19 to TRBJ2-7; 9 bases line up with TRBD1. The CDR3 consists of 19 residues. The V segment lost 3 bases and the J segment 2 bases; nucleotides outside the gene matches: 17. CDR1 is LNHDA and CDR2 is SQIVND in the germline V gene (reference sequence).

The V and J genes are TRBV5-1 and TRBJ2-5; TRBD2 matches at 8 bases. The length of the CDR3 is 14 residues. Looked up from germline, CDR1 is SGHRS and CDR2 is YFSETQ. V dropped 4 bases and J dropped 3; count of bases not matched to a gene: 5. DNA for the CDR3: TGCGCCAGCAGCCTCAAAGCGGGGGAAGAGACCCAGTACTTC. Protein sequence: CASSLKAGEETQYF.

This clone was found once. The chain joins TRBV6-5 to TRBJ1-1; no reliable D call. Per the germline V gene, CDR1 is MNHEY and CDR2 is SVGAGI. Trimming took 6 bases from V and 7 from J, leaving 9 bases between them. This CDR3 is built from 11 residues. The CDR3 DNA reads as TGTGCCAGCAGCCTGTCTGGTGAAGCTTTCTTT. It yields the protein CASSLSGEAFF.

The V gene is TRBV9, the J gene TRBJ1-2; D is unresolved. This CDR3 contains 13 residues. Germline-derived CDR1 and CDR2 are SGDLS and YYNGEE. Between the trimmed V and J ends, which lost 0 bases and 5 bases, there was a span of 8 bases. The DNA for the CDR3 is TGTGCCAGCAGCGTAGACACAAAGTATGGCTACACCTTC. This gives the protein CASSVDTKYGYTF.

The gene calls are TRBV28 and TRBJ2-1; D remains unclear. The V end lost 1 base, the J end lost 3 bases, and 7 bases lay between the germline ends. Per germline, CDR1 MDHEN and CDR2 SYDVKM. This CDR3 region has 14 residues. The CDR3 spells CASSLSGNYNEQFF. Written as DNA, the CDR3 is TGTGCCAGCAGTTTATCTGGGAACTACAATGAGCAGTTCTTC.

This clone has a handful of counts. The V call is TRBV18, the J call TRBJ1-5, with D perhaps matching TRBD1 (6 bases). V was cut by 3 bases and J by 3 bases, with 12 bases left in between. This CDR3 is 15 amino acids long. CDR1 KGHSH and CDR2 LQKENI come from the germline V gene. The CDR3 bases are TGTGCCAGCTCACCGGGGGGCCAGCCCAATCAGCCCCAGCATTTT. It encodes CASSPGGQPNQPQHF.

The V and J genes are TRBV7-2 and TRBJ1-2, with a tentative D call TRBD1 (5 bases). The length of the CDR3 is 14 residues. Trimming took off 1 base at V and 9 bases at J, with 15 bases between the two ends. Germline V gives CDR1 SGHTA, CDR2 FQGNSA. CDR3 sequence reads: CASSLGSGGGSYTF. Here the CDR3 DNA reads TGTGCCAGCAGCTTAGGAAGCGGGGGAGGTAGCTACACCTTC.

V gene TRBV19 combines with J gene TRBJ2-7, with D possibly TRBD1 on 6 matching bases. The CDR3 consists of 14 residues. Trimming shortened V by 3 bases and J by 5 bases, and 14 bases separated the two germline ends. Germline loops: CDR1 LNHDA, CDR2 SQIVND (reference sequence). The CDR3 loop is CASSMGRGPHEQYF. The CDR3 region has the DNA TGTGCCAGTAGTATGGGCAGGGGCCCCCACGAGCAGTACTTC.

This rearrangement joins TRBV28 to TRBJ2-4, with D possibly TRBD1 on 6 matching bases. Germline V CDR1 and CDR2: MDHEN, SYDVKM. The CDR3 has 15 residues. Trimming took 2 bases from V and 8 from J, leaving 16 bases between them. CDR3: CASSLAGTSSDIQYF. In DNA form, the CDR3 reads TGTGCCAGCAGTTTAGCCGGGACATCCTCCGACATTCAGTACTTC.

The CDR3 sequence is CASSSQGGTGSYNEQFF. The CDR3 nucleotides are TGTGCCAGCAGCTCTCAGGGAGGGACCGGATCCTACAATGAGCAGTTCTTC. The rearrangement uses TRBV7-9 and TRBJ2-1, with 7 bases matching TRBD2. This CDR3 spans 17 amino acids. V was clipped by 4 bases and J by 1 base; unmatched bases: 10. The germline gives CDR1 SEHNR, CDR2 FQNEAQ (reference sequence). Drawing the rest from reference TRBV7-9 and TRBJ2-1, the complete variable domain is DTGVSQNPRHKITKRGQNVTFRCDPISEHNRLYWYRQTLGQGPEFLTYFQNEAQLEKSRLLSDRFSAERPKGSFSTLEIQRTEQGDSAMYLCASSSQGGTGSYNEQFFGPGTRLTVL.

Concerning this clone itself: One junction end disagrees with the germline gene, perhaps due to a read error. This chain uses TRBV7-9 with TRBJ1-2; TRBD1 aligns across 9 bases. Germline CDR1 and CDR2: SEHNR and FQNEAQ (reference sequence). This CDR3 is 16 amino acids long. This CDR3 is CASSVAKGQGGDGYTF. CDR3 in DNA: TGTGCCAGCAGCGTAGCAAAGGGACAGGGAGGCGACGGCTACACCTTC.

The chain links TRBV30 to TRBJ1-5, with D tentatively TRBD1 (6 bases). CDR3 size: 20 residues. Per the germline V gene, CDR1 is GTSNPN and CDR2 is SVGIG (reference sequence). V lost 0 bases and J 2 bases, leaving 26 bases between the germline ends. The CDR3 protein is CAWSVRGRGQYPFGNQPQHF. CDR3 DNA: TGTGCCTGGAGTGTGCGGGGGCGCGGACAATATCCTTTTGGCAATCAGCCCCAGCATTTT.

The genes are TRBV2 and TRBJ2-2; maybe TRBD2 (5 bases). This CDR3 is 15 amino acids long. Trimming removed 5 bases at V and 5 bases at J, with 15 bases between. Germline V gives CDR1 SNHLY, CDR2 FYNNEI. CDR3 sequence: CASSKEGERTGELFF. Written as DNA, the CDR3 is TGTGCCAGCAGTAAAGAGGGTGAGAGGACCGGGGAGCTGTTTTTT.

The rearrangement joins TRBV6-4 to TRBJ2-1, with D possibly being TRBD2 (5 bases). The CDR3 sequence is 18 residues long. Germline lookup yields CDR1 MRHNA and CDR2 SNTAGT. Trimming removed 4 bases from V and 4 bases from J, with 23 bases in between. The CDR3 loop reads CASSATAPLASLYNEQFF. CDR3 DNA sequence: TGTGCCAGCAGTGCCACCGCCCCTCTAGCCTCCCTTTACAATGAGCAGTTCTTC.

V usage is TRBV5-1 and J usage is TRBJ2-1; 8 nucleotides align to TRBD2. CDR1 and CDR2 (germline): SGHRS, YFSETQ. Trimming removed 0 bases from V and 9 bases from J; junction bases left unmatched: 5. The CDR3 sequence is 14 residues long. CDR3 loop: CASSLATGGSEQFF. CDR3 DNA sequence: TGCGCCAGCAGCTTGGCTACGGGAGGGAGTGAGCAGTTCTTC.

The rearrangement joins TRBV4-2 to TRBJ1-3; maybe TRBD1 (5 bases). This CDR3 has 16 residues. Trimming stripped 0 bases from V and 3 bases from J, with 12 bases between. The germline CDR1 and CDR2 sequences are LGHNA and YNFKEQ. The CDR3 DNA reads TGTGCCAGCAGCCAAGATAAGCAGGGAGGTGGAAACACCATATATTTT. It is translated as CASSQDKQGGGNTIYF.

The rearrangement links TRBV19 to TRBJ2-3; weak D call: TRBD1 (6 bases). Trimming stripped 3 bases from V and 4 bases from J, with 17 bases between. The CDR3 extends over 16 amino acids. Germline values: CDR1 LNHDA, CDR2 SQIVND (reference sequence). CDR3: CASSILIGGRADTQYF. In DNA form, the CDR3 reads TGTGCCAGTAGTATCCTCATAGGGGGTCGGGCAGATACGCAGTATTTT. Full variable domain (remainder filled in from reference TRBV19 and TRBJ2-3): DGGITQSPKYLFRKEGQNVTLSCEQNLNHDAMYWYRQDPGQGLRLIYYSQIVNDFQKGDIAEGYSVSREKKESFPLTVTSAQKNPTAFYLCASSILIGGRADTQYFGPGTRLTVL.

The chain has TRBV6-5 and TRBJ2-7; TRBD2 is a possible D gene (6 bases). The V end lost 9 bases, the J end lost 4 bases, and 7 bases lay between the germline ends. The CDR3 totals 10 residues. Germline V gives CDR1 MNHEY, CDR2 SVGAGI. In DNA, the CDR3 is TGTGCCAGGGGGGGATACGAGCAGTACTTC. This codes for CARGGYEQYF.

This clone occurred a few times. The rearrangement uses TRBV30 and TRBJ1-1; D is unclear. Germline V CDR1 and CDR2: GTSNPN, SVGIG (reference sequence). The V end lost 3 bases, the J end lost 0 bases, and 8 bases lay between the germline ends. The CDR3 has 13 residues. CDR3 DNA: TGTGCCTGGAGCTCATCACTGAACACTGAAGCTTTCTTT. Its protein is CAWSSSLNTEAFF.

This clone has only a few counts. The CDR3 DNA reads as TGCAGCGTTGAAGATCTCATGGCCCGCTATGGCTACACCTTC. Translation gives CSVEDLMARYGYTF. The chain carries TRBV29-1 and TRBJ1-2; D is undetermined. V lost 0 bases to trimming and J lost 4 bases, with 12 bases between them. From germline, CDR1 is SQVTM and CDR2 ANQGSEA. This CDR3 is 14 amino acids long.

The chain links TRBV5-1 to TRBJ2-1; D may be TRBD1 or TRBD2 (6 bases each). Germline CDR1 reads SGHRS; CDR2 reads YFSETQ. The CDR3 is 14 amino acids. The V end was cut by 4 bases, the J end by 6 bases, with 14 bases between. CDR3 in amino acids: CASSARQEGNEQFF. DNA for the CDR3: TGCGCCAGCAGCGCAAGACAGGAGGGCAATGAGCAGTTCTTC.

This clone appeared once. The gene calls are TRBV6-5 and TRBJ2-7, with D maybe TRBD2 (6 bases). Trimming removed 0 bases from V and 7 bases from J, with 16 bases in between. The CDR3 loop spans 15 amino acids. The germline CDR1 and CDR2 sequences are MNHEY and SVGAGI. CDR3 sequence reads: CASSYSSGTQREQYF. As DNA, the CDR3 is TGTGCCAGCAGTTACTCTTCGGGGACTCAGCGGGAGCAGTACTTC.

This clone was observed a few times. The chain joins TRBV9 to TRBJ2-1, with 10 bases lining up with TRBD1. Unmatched junction bases numbered 15, after V lost 6 bases and J lost 9 bases. Germline V gene sequence: CDR1 SGDLS, CDR2 YYNGEE. The CDR3 is made up of 16 amino acids. The CDR3 coding sequence is TGTGCCAGCAATTCAACGACAGGGGGCGAGAGTTTTGAGCAGTTCTTC. Amino acid sequence: CASNSTTGGESFEQFF.

Regarding this clone: A read error may produce the germline difference seen at one junction end. CDR3 DNA sequence: TGTGCTAGCAGCTTTCGACCGATCGGCCGGAGCTCCTACGAGCAGTACTTC. It encodes CASSFRPIGRSSYEQYF. The genes are TRBV7-7 and TRBJ2-7; D gene unclear. The CDR3 consists of 17 residues. Germline V gives CDR1 SSHAT, CDR2 FNYEAQ (reference sequence).

The rearrangement links TRBV5-1 to TRBJ2-1; TRBD2 matches 11 bases. Looked up from germline, CDR1 is SGHRS and CDR2 is YFSETQ. J gave up 2 bases and V 2 bases, and 3 bases lay outside the gene matches. The CDR3 is made up of 16 amino acids. DNA of the CDR3: TGCGCCAGCAGCTTAACTAGCGGGAGCACCTACAATGAGCAGTTCTTC. Protein: CASSLTSGSTYNEQFF.